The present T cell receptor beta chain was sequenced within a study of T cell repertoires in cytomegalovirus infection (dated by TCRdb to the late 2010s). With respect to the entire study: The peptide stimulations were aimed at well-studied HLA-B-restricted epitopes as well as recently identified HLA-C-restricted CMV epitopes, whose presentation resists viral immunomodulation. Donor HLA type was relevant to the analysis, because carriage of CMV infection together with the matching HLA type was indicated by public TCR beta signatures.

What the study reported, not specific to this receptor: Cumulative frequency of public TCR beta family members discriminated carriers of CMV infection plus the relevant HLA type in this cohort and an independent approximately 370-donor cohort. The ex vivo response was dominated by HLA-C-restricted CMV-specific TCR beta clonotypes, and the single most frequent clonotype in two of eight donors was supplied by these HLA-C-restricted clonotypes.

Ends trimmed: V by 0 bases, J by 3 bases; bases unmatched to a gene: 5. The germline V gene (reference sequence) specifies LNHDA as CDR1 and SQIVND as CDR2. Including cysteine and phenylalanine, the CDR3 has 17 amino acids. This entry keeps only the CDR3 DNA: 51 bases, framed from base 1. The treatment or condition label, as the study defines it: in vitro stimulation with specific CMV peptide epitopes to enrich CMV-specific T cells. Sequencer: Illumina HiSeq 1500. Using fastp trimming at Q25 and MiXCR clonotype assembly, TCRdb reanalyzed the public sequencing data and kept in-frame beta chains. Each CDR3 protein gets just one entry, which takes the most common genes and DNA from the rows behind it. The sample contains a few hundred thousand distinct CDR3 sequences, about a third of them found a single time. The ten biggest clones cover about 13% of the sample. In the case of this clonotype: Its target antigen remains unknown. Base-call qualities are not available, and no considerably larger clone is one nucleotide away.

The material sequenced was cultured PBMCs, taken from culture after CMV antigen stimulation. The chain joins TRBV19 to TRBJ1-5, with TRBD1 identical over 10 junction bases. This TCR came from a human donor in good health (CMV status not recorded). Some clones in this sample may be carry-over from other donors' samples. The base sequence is TGTGCCAGTAGTATAGAACCGGGACAGGGGTTCAATCAGCCCCAGCATTTT. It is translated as CASSIEPGQGFNQPQHF.